This T cell receptor (beta chain) emerged from a study of cytomegalovirus exposure and HLA in healthy donors (TCRdb year 2017). In terms of the full investigation: According to a later analysis, the approximately 120 validation repertoires were produced on the same platform as the 666 repertoires of the first cohort. The study was designed to test whether signatures of past pathogen exposure could be identified by cataloging public T cell receptors. A separate validation cohort of approximately 120 different subjects was used in addition to the roughly 620-subject first cohort. The study combined high-throughput TCR immunosequencing, statistical association of individual TCRs with disease status, and machine learning to predict cytomegalovirus infection status. The research as a whole found: The validation cohort had no HLA typing available for a later analysis, so co-occurrence within that cohort was assessed over all 110 or so repertoires. While some public TCRs were present in many individuals, most TCR sequences turned up only very rarely across donors. The classifier was reported to diagnose cytomegalovirus status with high specificity and sensitivity in both the original and validation cohorts. A few of the identified cytomegalovirus-associated TCR beta chains were confirmed in vitro to be specific for cytomegalovirus antigens. A later analysis found that TCRs clustered in the first cohort also tended to co-occur in the 120 validation repertoires, with 94% of cluster scores above 0. According to the authors, the approach could potentially be generalized to other disease states and immunological phenotypes. A total of 150 to 200 TCR beta chains were listed by the study as associated with cytomegalovirus.

The donors belonged to the validation cohort of about 120 subjects, which was separate from the approximately 700-subject first cohort. On this clone: No antigen is known for it. No base quality information exists; no much larger clone differs at one position.

Receptor libraries were prepared by the immunoSEQ multiplex PCR assay. Processing in the source paper ran as follows. A statistical classification framework was built for diagnosing cytomegalovirus status from the catalog of TCR beta chain sequences. TCRdb took over this immuneACCESS table, retaining in-frame rearrangements with V and J assigned. Such tables are incomplete; in checked studies, under half of the missing clones stem from an unresolved V gene, and the remainder is unexplained. The V and J calls and clone size are taken from that table; D and trimming were inferred from the DNA. The sample data list around 140,000 clones, and 94% of these were observed just once. The ten largest clones represent roughly 1.9% of the sample. Sequenced material: PBMCs. The TCR originated in a man between 18 and 35 years old in good health and CMV-seropositive.

The CDR3 sequence is CASSPYTPNPGGGYYNEQFF. The base sequence is TGCGCCAGCAGTCCCTATACTCCCAATCCGGGCGGGGGATACTACAATGAGCAGTTCTTC. This sequence uses TRBV4-1 and TRBJ2-1, with TRBD2 identical over 7 junction bases. The germline V gene encodes CDR1 MGHRA and CDR2 YSYEKL. From the cysteine through the phenylalanine, the CDR3 covers 20 amino acids. Only CDR3 DNA remains: 60 bases, in frame from the first base. V is trimmed back by 6 bases and J by 3 bases, and the junction contains 23 bases that no gene match accounts for.